This TCR beta chain appears in the sequencing data of a study of cytomegalovirus exposure and HLA in healthy donors. Broader study findings: Subsequent analysis found a tendency for first-cohort TCR clusters to co-occur within the 90 to 150 validation repertoires.

A note on this clone: The target antigen is unknown.

V was cut by 1 base and J by 1 base, with 10 bases left in between. The CDR3 has 15 residues. The germline CDR1 and CDR2 sequences are LNHDA and SQIVND (reference sequence). The protocol was immunoSEQ multiplex PCR, while the TCRdb copy is restricted to in-frame clones and leaves out a portion. The sample includes 130,000 to 150,000 clones, almost 90% of them seen just once. The clonotype was recovered from a woman younger than 35 in good health and CMV-seropositive. Specimen: PBMCs. The chain employs TRBV19 and TRBJ2-5; no reliable D call. CDR3 sequence: CASSIARRSQETQYF. Written as DNA, the CDR3 is TGTGCCAGTAGTATAGCCCGACGGAGCCAAGAGACCCAGTACTTC.